These 11 T cell receptor beta chains came from one sample sequenced in a study of T cells in tuberculosis. The repertoire was sequenced with immunoSEQ multiplex PCR; TCRdb's copy has only in-frame clones and lacks some. Of under 25,000 clones in the sample, around 97% were seen once. What was sequenced was PBMCs. Source of these receptors: a donor between 10 and 29 years old with latent tuberculosis or without tuberculosis infection.

The rearrangement links TRBV30 to TRBJ2-2; 8 bases match TRBD1. V shed 0 bases and J 12 bases; nucleotides not matched to a gene: 3. Germline V CDR1 and CDR2: GTSNPN, SVGIG (reference sequence). This CDR3 is 12 amino acids long. The CDR3 sequence is CAWSVDRGQLFF. The CDR3 DNA reads TGTGCCTGGAGTGTTGACAGGGGTCAGCTGTTTTTT.

V usage is TRBV12-5 and J usage is TRBJ1-1; TRBD1 aligns across 7 bases. CDR1 and CDR2 (germline): LGHNT, FRNRAP. V lost 6 bases, J lost 1 base, and 2 bases stayed unmatched. This CDR3 has 13 residues. The CDR3 spells CASGHRGNTEAFF. In DNA form, the CDR3 reads TGTGCTAGTGGACACAGGGGGAACACTGAAGCTTTCTTT.

This clone showed up just once. DNA for the CDR3: TGTGCCTGGAGTAACCCAGCGGCGGGGCAGGGAGCTCAGCCCCAGCATTTT. It is translated as CAWSNPAAGQGAQPQHF. The J gene is TRBJ1-5, the V gene TRBV30; tentative D call: TRBD1 (5 bases). With 2 bases removed from V and 6 bases from J, the gap between germline ends came to 23 bases. This CDR3 is built from 17 residues. CDR1 is GTSNPN, CDR2 SVGIG, per germline (reference sequence). Based on the CDR3 plus reference TRBV30 and TRBJ1-5, the full variable domain is SQTIHQWPATLVQPVGSPLSLECTVEGTSNPNLYWYRQAAGRGLQLLFYSVGIGQISSEVPQNLSASRPQDRQFILSSKKLLLSDSGFYLCAWSNPAAGQGAQPQHFGDGTRLSIL.

The genes are TRBV27 and TRBJ1-2; D gene ambiguous. Germline assignment: CDR1 MNHEY and CDR2 SMNVEV (reference sequence). Trimming stripped 2 bases from V and 0 bases from J, with 7 bases between. The CDR3 sequence is 14 residues long. In DNA, the CDR3 is TGTGCCAGCAGTTTACACAGATCTAACTATGGCTACACCTTC. It yields the protein CASSLHRSNYGYTF.

This chain joins TRBV7-6 and TRBJ1-1, with D uncertain. The germline CDR1 and CDR2 sequences are SGHVS and FNYEAQ. V lost 1 base and J 0 bases, leaving 3 bases between the germline ends. CDR3 length: 13 amino acids. CDR3 in amino acids: CASSLVVNTEAFF. CDR3 nucleotide sequence: TGTGCCAGCAGCTTAGTAGTGAACACTGAAGCTTTCTTT.

This rearrangement joins TRBV6-5 to TRBJ2-3; D is unclear. This CDR3 is 14 amino acids long. Germline values: CDR1 MNHEY, CDR2 SVGAGI. The V and J ends lost 3 bases and 0 bases respectively, with 7 bases between them. The CDR3: CASSYYSSTDTQYF. In nucleotides, the CDR3 is TGTGCCAGCAGTTATTACAGTAGCACAGATACGCAGTATTTT.

V is TRBV6-5 and J is TRBJ1-1; 8 bases map to TRBD1. The CDR3 length is 16 residues. Germline V gene lookup returns CDR1 MNHEY and CDR2 SVGAGI. The trim removed 0 bases at V and 11 bases at J, leaving 14 bases unmatched. CDR3 bases: TGTGCCAGCAGTTACTCGCCCGCAGGGGGCTTATTGTTTGCTTTCTTT. Its translation is CASSYSPAGGLLFAFF.

The V call is TRBV2, the J call TRBJ2-5, with 11 bases matching TRBD2. The germline CDR1 and CDR2 sequences are SNHLY and FYNNEI. V lost 4 bases, J lost 5 bases, and 6 bases stayed unmatched. The length of the CDR3 is 15 residues. The CDR3 coding sequence is TGTGCCAGCAGTGTTAGCGGGAGGGCCTGGGAGACCCAGTACTTC. It yields the protein CASSVSGRAWETQYF.

This clone was seen a single time. The V call is TRBV9, the J call TRBJ1-2, with D unresolved. Germline CDR1 SGDLS, CDR2 YYNGEE. The CDR3 loop spans 16 amino acids. Trimming cost V 0 bases and J 2 bases, with 14 bases left between them. CDR3: CASSVALQNLNYGYTF. As DNA, the CDR3 is TGTGCCAGCAGCGTAGCTCTCCAGAACCTGAACTATGGCTACACCTTC.

The chain carries TRBV2 and TRBJ2-7; 7 bases fit TRBD1. The CDR3 contains 15 residues. The germline V gene has CDR1 SNHLY and CDR2 FYNNEI. J lost 4 bases, V lost 5 bases, and 11 bases had no gene match. CDR3 DNA sequence: TGTGCCAGCAGTCCATACGATGAGGGACAGTACGAGCAGTACTTC. This encodes CASSPYDEGQYEQYF.

The chain has TRBV6-4 and TRBJ2-3; 9 bases match TRBD2. CDR3 length equals 14 residues. Germline CDR1 MRHNA, CDR2 SNTAGT. The V and J ends lost 6 bases and 1 base, in that order; junction bases with no gene match: 2. In nucleotides, the CDR3 is TGTGCCAGCAGACGGACTAGCGGCACAGATACGCAGTATTTT. Translated: CASRRTSGTDTQYF.